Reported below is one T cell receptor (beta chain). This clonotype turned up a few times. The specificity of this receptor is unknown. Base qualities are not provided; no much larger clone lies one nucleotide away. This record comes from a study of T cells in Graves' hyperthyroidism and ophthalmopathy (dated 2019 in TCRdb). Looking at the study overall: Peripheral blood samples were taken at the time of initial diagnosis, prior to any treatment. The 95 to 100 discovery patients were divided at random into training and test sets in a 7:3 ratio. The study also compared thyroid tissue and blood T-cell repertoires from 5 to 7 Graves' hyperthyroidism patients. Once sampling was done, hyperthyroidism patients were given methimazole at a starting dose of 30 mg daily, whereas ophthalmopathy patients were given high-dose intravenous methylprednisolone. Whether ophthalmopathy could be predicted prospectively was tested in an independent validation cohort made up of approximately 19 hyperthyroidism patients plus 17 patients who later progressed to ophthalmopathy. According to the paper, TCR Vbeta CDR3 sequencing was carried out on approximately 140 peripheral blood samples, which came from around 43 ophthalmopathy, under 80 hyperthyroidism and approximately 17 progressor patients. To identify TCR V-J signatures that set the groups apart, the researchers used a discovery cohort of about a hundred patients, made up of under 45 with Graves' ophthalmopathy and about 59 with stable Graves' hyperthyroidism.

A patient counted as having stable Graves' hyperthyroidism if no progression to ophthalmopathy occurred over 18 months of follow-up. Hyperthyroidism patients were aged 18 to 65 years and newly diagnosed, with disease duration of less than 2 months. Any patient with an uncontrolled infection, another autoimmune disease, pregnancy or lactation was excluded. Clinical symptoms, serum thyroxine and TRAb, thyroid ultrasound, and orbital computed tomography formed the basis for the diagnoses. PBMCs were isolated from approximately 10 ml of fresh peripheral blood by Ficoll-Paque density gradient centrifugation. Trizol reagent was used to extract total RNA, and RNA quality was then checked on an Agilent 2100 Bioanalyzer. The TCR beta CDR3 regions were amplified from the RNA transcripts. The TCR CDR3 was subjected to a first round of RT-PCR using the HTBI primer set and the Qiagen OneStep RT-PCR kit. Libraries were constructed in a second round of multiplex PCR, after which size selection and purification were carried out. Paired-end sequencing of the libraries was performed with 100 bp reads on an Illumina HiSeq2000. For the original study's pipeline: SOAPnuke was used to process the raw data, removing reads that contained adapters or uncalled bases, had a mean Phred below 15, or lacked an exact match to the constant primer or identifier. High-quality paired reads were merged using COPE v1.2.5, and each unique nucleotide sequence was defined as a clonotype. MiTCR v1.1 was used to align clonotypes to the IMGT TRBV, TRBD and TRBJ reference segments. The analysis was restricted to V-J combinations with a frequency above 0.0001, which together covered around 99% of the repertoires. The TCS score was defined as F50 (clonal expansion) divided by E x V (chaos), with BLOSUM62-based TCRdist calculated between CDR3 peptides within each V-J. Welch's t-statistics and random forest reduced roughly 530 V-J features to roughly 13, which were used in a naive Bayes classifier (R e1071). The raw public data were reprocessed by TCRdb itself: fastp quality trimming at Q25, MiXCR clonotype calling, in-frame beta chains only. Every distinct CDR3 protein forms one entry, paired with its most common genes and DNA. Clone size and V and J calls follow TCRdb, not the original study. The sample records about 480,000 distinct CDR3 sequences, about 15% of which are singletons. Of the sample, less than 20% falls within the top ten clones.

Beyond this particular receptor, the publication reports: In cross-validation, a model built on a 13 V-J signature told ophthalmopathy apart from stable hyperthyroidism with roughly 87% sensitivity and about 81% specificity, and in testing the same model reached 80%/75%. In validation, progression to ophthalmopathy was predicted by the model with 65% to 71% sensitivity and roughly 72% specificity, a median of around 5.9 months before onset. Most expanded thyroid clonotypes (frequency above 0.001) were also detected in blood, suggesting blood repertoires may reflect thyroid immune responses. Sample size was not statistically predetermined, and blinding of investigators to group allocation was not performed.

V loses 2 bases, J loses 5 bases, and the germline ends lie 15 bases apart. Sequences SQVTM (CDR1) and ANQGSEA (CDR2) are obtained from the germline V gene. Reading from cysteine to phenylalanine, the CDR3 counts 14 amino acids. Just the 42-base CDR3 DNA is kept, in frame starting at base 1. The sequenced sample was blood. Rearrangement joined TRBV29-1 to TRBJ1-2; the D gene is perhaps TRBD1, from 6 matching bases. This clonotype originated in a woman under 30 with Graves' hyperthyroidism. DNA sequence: TGCAGCGTTGAATCTTACCGGGACAAGTATGGCTACACCTTC. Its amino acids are CSVESYRDKYGYTF.